This is a list of T cell receptor beta chains from one sample in a study of blood T cell repertoires in COVID-19. Repertoires were generated with immunoSEQ multiplex PCR, while TCRdb's copy carries only in-frame clones and drops some. The sample includes 250,000 to 300,000 clones, around 79% of them seen just once. The specimen was peripheral blood. These receptors were obtained from a woman of 80 years or more with acute or convalescent COVID-19. Both conserved end residues are part of each CDR3. A D gene is named only where the DNA matches it firmly. Expanded clones get a size class; other rows say once, few or many, or leave the size out.

TRBJ2-7 | TRBV19 | medium-sized | NA | TGTGCCAGTAGGAAAGACGGGAGCTCCTACGAGCAGTACTTC | CASRKDGSSYEQYF
TRBJ1-6 | TRBV5-1 | NA | TRBD1 | TGCGCCAGCAGCCACGGAGACAGGGAGGTTTCACCCCTCCACTTT | CASSHGDREVSPLHF
TRBJ2-2 | TRBV6-1 | NA | TRBD2 | TGTGCCAGCAGTGTTCTGCGGGAGGTAGTCACCGGGGAGCTGTTTTTT | CASSVLREVVTGELFF
TRBJ2-7 | TRBV6-2/TRBV6-3 | once | TRBD2 | TGTGCCAGCAGTGACCGGAGGGGCAGGGAGGGCGAGCAGTACTTC | CASSDRRGREGEQYF
TRBJ2-1 | TRBV9 | NA | TRBD2 | TGTGCCAGCAGCGCCTCGGGGAGCGGGGGGGATGAGCAGTTCTTC | CASSASGSGGDEQFF
TRBJ1-4 | TRBV4-1 | once | NA | TGCGCCAGCAGCCTGGGGGGAGAAAAACTGTTTTTT | CASSLGGEKLFF
TRBJ2-3 | TRBV11-2 | NA | NA | TGTGCCAGCAGCTTAGAGTCGGGAGTCCTCACAGATACGCAGTATTTT | CASSLESGVLTDTQYF
TRBJ2-7 | TRBV27 | NA | NA | TGTGCCAGCAGTTCAGGGACACCGACATACCCCTTGGAGCAGTACTTC | CASSSGTPTYPLEQYF
TRBJ2-1 | TRBV7-3 | NA | TRBD1 | TGTGCCAGCAGCCGAGACAGGGGGCTGAACAATGAGCAGTTCTTC | CASSRDRGLNNEQFF
TRBJ2-7 | TRBV30 | NA | TRBD1 | TGTGCCTGGAGTGTACTGAGGGACAGGGGCTACGAGCAGTACTTC | CAWSVLRDRGYEQYF
TRBJ2-3 | TRBV6-5 | NA | TRBD2 | TGTGCCAGCAGAGCGGGGGGGCCGGGTGATACGCAGTATTTT | CASRAGGPGDTQYF
TRBJ1-1 | TRBV6-5 | NA | NA | TGTGCCAGCAGCCCGAGAAGATGGAACACTGAAGCTTTCTTT | CASSPRRWNTEAFF
TRBJ1-3 | TRBV14 | NA | NA | TGTGCCAGCAGGCAACAGGGATCTGGAAACACCATATATTTT | CASRQQGSGNTIYF
TRBJ2-1 | TRBV5-1 | NA | TRBD1 | TGCGCCAGCAGCTTGCGGGACAGGGTGGGCAATGAGCAGTTCTTC | CASSLRDRVGNEQFF
TRBJ1-6 | TRBV7-2 | NA | NA | TGTGCCAGCAGCTCACTCGACAGGATCAGTTCACCCCTCCACTTT | CASSSLDRISSPLHF
TRBJ2-7 | TRBV7-2 | NA | NA | TGTGCCAGCAGCAATAGTCCGGGTCTGGGCTACGAGCAGTACTTC | CASSNSPGLGYEQYF
TRBJ2-3 | TRBV7-9 | once | TRBD2 | TGTGCCAGCAGCTTAACTTGGCGGGAGAGAGTGGATACGCAGTATTTT | CASSLTWRERVDTQYF
TRBJ2-3 | TRBV4-3 | once | NA | TGCGCCAGCAGCCAAGGATCAGCGGGCCCCCGAGGGGATACGCAGTATTTT | CASSQGSAGPRGDTQYF
TRBJ1-1 | TRBV10-1 | NA | TRBD1 | TGCGCCAGCAGCCCCGACAGGGGTAAGACTGAAGCTTTCTTT | CASSPDRGKTEAFF
TRBJ2-1 | TRBV10-1 | NA | TRBD2 | TGCGCCAGCTCGAGCGGGGTCTCCTACAATGAGCAGTTCTTC | CASSSGVSYNEQFF
TRBJ2-4 | TRBV2 | NA | TRBD1 | TGTGCCAGCAGTGGGCCCGGACAGGAACTAGCCAAAAACATTCAGTACTTC | CASSGPGQELAKNIQYF
TRBJ2-1 | TRBV19 | NA | TRBD1 | TGTGCCAGTAGATCAGCCCGGGGACAGGGGGCGAAGAATGAGCAGTTCTTC | CASRSARGQGAKNEQFF
TRBJ1-1 | TRBV10-1 | NA | TRBD1 | TGCGCCAGCAGTGAAGGGACAGCCCTCACTGAAGCTTTCTTT | CASSEGTALTEAFF
TRBJ1-2 | TRBV18 | once | TRBD1 | TGTGCCAGCTTACAGGGGGCCACTAACTATGGCTACACCTTC | CASLQGATNYGYTF
TRBJ1-1 | TRBV6-5 | NA | NA | TGTGCCAGCAGACCTCAGGGATCTAGGTTGGCTGAAGCTTTCTTT | CASRPQGSRLAEAFF
TRBJ2-1 | TRBV12-3/TRBV12-4 | NA | NA | TGTGCCAGCAGATCAAGCTCGAGTGAGCAGTTCTTC | CASRSSSSEQFF
TRBJ2-7 | TRBV27 | NA | TRBD2 | TGTGCCAGCAGTTCCCTAGCGGGGCGGGGATCCTACGAGCAGTACTTC | CASSSLAGRGSYEQYF
TRBJ2-1 | TRBV9 | once | TRBD1 | TGTGCCAGCAGCGTCCGGGACAGCAACAATGAGCAGTTCTTC | CASSVRDSNNEQFF
TRBJ2-2 | TRBV18 | NA | NA | TGTGCCAGCTCACCGCAGGGGAGTATGAACACCGGGGAGCTGTTTTTT | CASSPQGSMNTGELFF
TRBJ1-6 | TRBV19 | few | TRBD1 | TGTGCCAGCCAGGGGGGTGGAATTAATTCACCCCTCCACTTT | CASQGGGINSPLHF
TRBJ1-6 | TRBV3-1/TRBV3-2 | NA | TRBD1 | TGTGCCAGCAGCCTGGGACAGAATTCACCCCTCCACTTT | CASSLGQNSPLHF
TRBJ2-2 | TRBV5-1 | NA | NA | TGCGCCAGCAAGGCCAACACCGGGGGCACCGGGGAGCTGTTTTTT | CASKANTGGTGELFF
TRBJ2-6 | TRBV6-2/TRBV6-3 | NA | NA | TGTGCCAGCAGTTACGGTGGAGCGGGGGCCAACGTCCTGACTTTC | CASSYGGAGANVLTF
TRBJ1-3 | TRBV3-1/TRBV3-2 | NA | TRBD1 | TGTGCCAGCAGCCAAGGGTGGAGGGGAAGGGGGCTTGGAAACACCATATATTTT | CASSQGWRGRGLGNTIYF
TRBJ1-2 | TRBV7-2 | NA | NA | TGTGCCAGCAGCTCCGCCGGGACTCAAAAGGGATATGGCTACACCTTC | CASSSAGTQKGYGYTF
TRBJ1-3 | TRBV12-3/TRBV12-4 | NA | NA | TGTGCCAGCAGTCTTCGAAACACCATATATTTT | CASSLRNTIYF
TRBJ1-3 | TRBV30 | NA | NA | TGTGCCTGGAGTACGAGGTGGAGGGCAAACTCTGGAAACACCATATATTTT | CAWSTRWRANSGNTIYF
TRBJ2-7 | TRBV3-1/TRBV3-2 | NA | NA | TGTGCCAGCAGCCAAGATGGCAGGGTCGAGCAGTACTTC | CASSQDGRVEQYF
TRBJ1-6 | TRBV10-3 | NA | NA | TGTGCCATCAGTCGGGCAGGGCAGGTTGCGAATTCACCCCTCCACTTT | CAISRAGQVANSPLHF
TRBJ1-4 | TRBV30 | NA | TRBD1 | TGTGCCTGGAGTGCCAACTCAGGGGGCGATGGGGAAAAACTGTTTTTT | CAWSANSGGDGEKLFF